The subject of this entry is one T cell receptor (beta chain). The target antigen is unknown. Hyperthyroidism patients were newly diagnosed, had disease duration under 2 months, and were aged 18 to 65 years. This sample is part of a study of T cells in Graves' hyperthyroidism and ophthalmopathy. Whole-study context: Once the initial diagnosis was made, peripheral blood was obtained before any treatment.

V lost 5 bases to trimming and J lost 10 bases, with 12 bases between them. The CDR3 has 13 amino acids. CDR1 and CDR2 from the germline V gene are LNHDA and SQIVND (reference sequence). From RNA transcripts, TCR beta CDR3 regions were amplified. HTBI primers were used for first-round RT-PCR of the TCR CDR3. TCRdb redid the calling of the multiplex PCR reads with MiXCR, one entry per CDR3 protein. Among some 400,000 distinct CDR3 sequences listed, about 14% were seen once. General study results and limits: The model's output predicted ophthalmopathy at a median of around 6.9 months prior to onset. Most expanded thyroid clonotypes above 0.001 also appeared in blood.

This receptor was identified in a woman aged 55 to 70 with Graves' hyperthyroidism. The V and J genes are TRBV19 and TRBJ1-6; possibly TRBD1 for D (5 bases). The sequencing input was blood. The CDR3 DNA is TGTGCCAGTAGTGGCCAGGGTTCCTCACCCCTCCACTTT. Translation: CASSGQGSSPLHF.